This T cell receptor (beta chain) originates from a study of blood T cell repertoires in COVID-19. Germline CDR1 is SGHRS and CDR2 is YFSETQ. V lost 4 bases to trimming and J lost 0 bases, with 7 bases between them. CDR3 length: 14 amino acids. Here immunoSEQ multiplex PCR was the method, and the copy in TCRdb shows in-frame clones only, minus some. The repertoire consists of around 80,000 clones, with over 65% occurring once and the leading ten covering 5% to 6%. This clonotype was sampled from a man between 50 and 59 years old with active or convalescent COVID-19. Material: peripheral blood. The rearrangement links TRBV5-1 to TRBJ1-4, with D hard to call. The CDR3 reads CASSPEATNEKLFF. The CDR3 nucleotides are TGCGCCAGCAGCCCAGAGGCAACTAATGAAAAACTGTTTTTT.